This T cell receptor beta chain came from a study of cytomegalovirus exposure and HLA in healthy donors. A remark on this clone: Its specificity is not known.

Generated by immunoSEQ multiplex PCR, the TCRdb table keeps only in-frame clones and is missing some. The top ten clones hold about a fifth of a sample with 150,000 or so clones, 70% to 90% of them seen once. The CDR3 extends over 15 amino acids. Per germline, CDR1 LGHNA and CDR2 YSLEER. The V end was cut by 4 bases, the J end by 0 bases, with 10 bases between. Overall study findings and caveats: It was confirmed in vitro that a few of the CMV-associated chains were specific for CMV antigens.

The chain couples TRBV4-3 to TRBJ1-3, with a tentative D call TRBD1 (5 bases). This clonotype was sampled from a man in his late teens or twenties in good health and CMV-seropositive. Sequencing was performed on PBMCs. The CDR3 loop is CASSPGGSSGNTIYF. CDR3 bases: TGCGCCAGCAGCCCGGGGGGGAGCTCTGGAAACACCATATATTTT.